The clone carrying this T cell receptor beta chain was counted at least ten times. Antigen specificity is unknown. V lost 6 bases and J lost 8, with 20 bases in between. This CDR3 has 15 residues. Germline assignment: CDR1 SGHTA and CDR2 FQGNSA. The sample originates from a study of regulatory T cells in long-lasting Graves disease. Building the TCR beta libraries relied on iRepertoire HTBI primers, and CDR3 regions underwent Arm-PCR. Per the authors' pipeline: Across samples, 62 TRBV and 13 to 15 TRBJ segments were found. Using its own MiXCR run on the multiplex PCR reads, TCRdb lists one record per CDR3 protein. TCRdb's processing, not the authors', yielded these V and J calls. The sample holds hundreds of thousands of distinct CDR3 sequences, 15% seen once. Notes on the study in general: Gene preferences differed: TRBV28, TRBJ1-2, TRBJ2-5 in persistent cases.

Time point meaning: newly diagnosed GD, antithyroid drugs for less than 3 months. Following extraction of RNA from PBMCs, that RNA was used to make the TCR library. Material: peripheral blood mononuclear cells (PBMCs), obtained at new diagnosis, from a patient treated with antithyroid drugs. The chain carries TRBV7-2 and TRBJ2-1; possibly TRBD2 for D (6 bases). This receptor was taken from a female donor with Graves disease. The CDR3 DNA follows: TGTGCCAGCAGTCAGACTAGTTCGCCCGGGGATGAGCAGTTCTTC. Translating gives CASSQTSSPGDEQFF.